The 3 T cell receptor beta chains below were found in one sample sequenced in a study of T cell repertoires in cytomegalovirus infection. One entry per CDR3 protein results from TCRdb running MiXCR on the reads. The sample consists of around 78,000 distinct CDR3 sequences, more than 20% of them appearing once. The antigens for these receptors are not known. The sample here was CD8+ T cells from cultured PBMCs, taken from culture after CMV antigen stimulation. These TCRs come from a human donor in good health (CMV status not recorded). Some clones in this sample may be carry-over from other donors' samples.

The V and J genes are TRBV7-9 and TRBJ1-1; tentatively, D is TRBD1 (5 bases). CDR3 length: 12 residues. Germline V lookup: CDR1 SEHNR, CDR2 FQNEAQ (reference sequence). Trimming pared 3 bases from V and 7 bases from J, leaving 9 bases between. DNA of the CDR3: TGTGCCAGCAGCTTTGGGGGGGTTGAAGCTTTCTTT. Its protein product is CASSFGGVEAFF.

This chain joins TRBV4-1 and TRBJ2-3; tentatively, D is TRBD1 or TRBD2 (6 bases each). This CDR3 contains 15 residues. Trimming left V 5 bases short and J 6 bases short, with 18 bases between. In germline, CDR1 is MGHRA, CDR2 YSYEKL. The CDR3 loop is CASSRQANGGDTQYF. The DNA for the CDR3 is TGCGCCAGCAGCAGACAGGCAAATGGGGGGGATACGCAGTATTTT.

This clonotype turned up a few times. This chain connects TRBV6-1 to TRBJ1-1; no reliable D call. The germline CDR1 and CDR2 sequences are MNHNS and SASEGT. The CDR3 runs 12 residues. The V end lost 3 bases, the J end lost 11 bases, and 13 bases lay between the germline ends. The CDR3 sequence is CASSEVQIRAFF. CDR3 nucleotide sequence: TGTGCCAGCAGTGAGGTCCAGATAAGGGCTTTCTTT.